The clone carrying this TCR beta chain was seen repeatedly, ten times or more. The antigen remains unidentified. Trimming removed 6 bases at V and 5 bases at J, with 17 bases between. Germline CDR1 MDHEN, CDR2 SYDVKM. The CDR3 has 15 amino acids. This sample stems from a study of T cells in Graves' hyperthyroidism and ophthalmopathy. Study findings and constraints: From stable hyperthyroidism, ophthalmopathy was set apart by a 13 V-J model. Most clonotypes expanded in the thyroid (above 0.001) were also present in blood. Model-based prediction identified ophthalmopathy a median around 6.5 months prior to its onset.

Regions amplified from RNA transcripts were the TCR beta CDR3 regions. During a first-round RT-PCR of the TCR CDR3, the HTBI primer set was used. TCRdb reprocessed the multiplex PCR reads via MiXCR and lists one record per CDR3 protein. The data show 550,000 to 600,000 distinct CDR3 sequences, just over 45% seen once. The sample was peripheral blood or thyroid tissue (not recorded which). This clonotype was obtained from an adult woman with Graves' disease, either hyperthyroidism or ophthalmopathy (not recorded which). The genes are TRBV28 and TRBJ1-5; tentatively, D is TRBD1 (6 bases). CDR3 nucleotides: TGTGCCAGCAGAATACAGGGATGGGGCTATCAGCCCCAGCATTTT. Its protein product is CASRIQGWGYQPQHF.